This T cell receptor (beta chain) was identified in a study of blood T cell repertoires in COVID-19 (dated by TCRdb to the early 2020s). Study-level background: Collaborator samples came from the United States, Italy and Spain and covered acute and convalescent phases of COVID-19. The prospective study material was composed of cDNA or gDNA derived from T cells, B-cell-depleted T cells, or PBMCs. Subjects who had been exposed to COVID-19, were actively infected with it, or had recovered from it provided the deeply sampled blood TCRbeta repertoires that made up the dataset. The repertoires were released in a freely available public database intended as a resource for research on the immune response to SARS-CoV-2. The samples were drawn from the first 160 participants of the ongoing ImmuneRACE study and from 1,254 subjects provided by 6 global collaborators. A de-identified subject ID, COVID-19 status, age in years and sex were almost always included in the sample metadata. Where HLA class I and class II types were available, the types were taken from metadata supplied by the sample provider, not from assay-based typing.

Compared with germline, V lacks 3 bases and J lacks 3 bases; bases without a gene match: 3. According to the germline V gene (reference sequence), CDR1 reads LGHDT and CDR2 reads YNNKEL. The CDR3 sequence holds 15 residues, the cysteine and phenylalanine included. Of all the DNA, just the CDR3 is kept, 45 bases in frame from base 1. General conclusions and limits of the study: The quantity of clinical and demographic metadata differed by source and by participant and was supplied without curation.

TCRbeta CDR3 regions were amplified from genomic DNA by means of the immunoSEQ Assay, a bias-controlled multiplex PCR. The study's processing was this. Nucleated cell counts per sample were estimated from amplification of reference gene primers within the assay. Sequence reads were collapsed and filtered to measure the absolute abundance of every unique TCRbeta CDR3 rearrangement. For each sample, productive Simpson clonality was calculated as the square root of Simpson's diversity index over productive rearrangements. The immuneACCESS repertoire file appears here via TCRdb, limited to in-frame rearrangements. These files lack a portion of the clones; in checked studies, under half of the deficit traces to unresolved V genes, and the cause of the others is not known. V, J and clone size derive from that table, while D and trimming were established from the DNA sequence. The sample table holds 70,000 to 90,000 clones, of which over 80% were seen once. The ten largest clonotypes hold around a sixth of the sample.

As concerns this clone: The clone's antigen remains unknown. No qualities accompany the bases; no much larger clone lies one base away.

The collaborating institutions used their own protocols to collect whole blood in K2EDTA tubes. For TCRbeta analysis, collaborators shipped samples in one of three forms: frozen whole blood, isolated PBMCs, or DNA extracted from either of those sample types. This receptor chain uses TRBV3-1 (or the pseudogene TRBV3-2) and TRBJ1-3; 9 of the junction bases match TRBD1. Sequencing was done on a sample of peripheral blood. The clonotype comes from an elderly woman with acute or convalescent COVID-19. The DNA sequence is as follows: TGTGCCAGCAGCCACACAGGGGGCTTTGGAAACACCATATATTTT. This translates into CASSHTGGFGNTIYF.